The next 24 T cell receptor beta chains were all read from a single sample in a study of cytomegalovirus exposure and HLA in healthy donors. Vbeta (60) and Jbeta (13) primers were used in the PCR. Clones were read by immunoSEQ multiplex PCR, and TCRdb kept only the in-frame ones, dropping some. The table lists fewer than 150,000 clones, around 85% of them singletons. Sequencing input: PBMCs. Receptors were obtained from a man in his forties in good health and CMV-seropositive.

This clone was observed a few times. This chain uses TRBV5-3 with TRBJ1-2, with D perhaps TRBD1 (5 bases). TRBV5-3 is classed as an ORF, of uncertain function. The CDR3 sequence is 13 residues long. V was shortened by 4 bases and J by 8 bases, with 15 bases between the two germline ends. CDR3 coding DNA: TGTGCCAGAAGCCTCGGTGAAGGGGAAGGCTACACCTTC. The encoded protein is CARSLGEGEGYTF.

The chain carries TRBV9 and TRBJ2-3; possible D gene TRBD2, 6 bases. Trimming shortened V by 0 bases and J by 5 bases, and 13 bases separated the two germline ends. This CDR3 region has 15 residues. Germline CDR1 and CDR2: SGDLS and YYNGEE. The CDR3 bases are TGTGCCAGCAGCGTAGAAGGTAGGGGAGGAGATACGCAGTATTTT. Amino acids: CASSVEGRGGDTQYF.

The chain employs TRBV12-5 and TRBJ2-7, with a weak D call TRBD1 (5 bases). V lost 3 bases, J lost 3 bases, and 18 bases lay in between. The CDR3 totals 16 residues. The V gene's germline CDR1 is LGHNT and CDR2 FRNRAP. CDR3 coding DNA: TGTGCTAGTGGTTTAGGCCCCGGGCAGGGTAGCTACGAGCAGTACTTC. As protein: CASGLGPGQGSYEQYF.

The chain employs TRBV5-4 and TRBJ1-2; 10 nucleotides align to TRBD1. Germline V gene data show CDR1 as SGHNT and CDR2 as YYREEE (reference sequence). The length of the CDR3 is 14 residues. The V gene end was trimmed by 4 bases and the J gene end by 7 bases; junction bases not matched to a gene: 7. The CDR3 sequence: CASSAPGQGSGYTF. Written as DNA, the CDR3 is TGTGCCAGCAGCGCACCGGGACAGGGGTCTGGCTACACCTTC. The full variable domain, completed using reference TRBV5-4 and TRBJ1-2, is ETGVTQSPTHLIKTRGQQVTLRCSSQSGHNTVSWYQQALGQGPQFIFQYYREEENGRGNFPPRFSGLQFPNYSSELNVNALELDDSALYLCASSAPGQGSGYTFGSGTRLTVV.

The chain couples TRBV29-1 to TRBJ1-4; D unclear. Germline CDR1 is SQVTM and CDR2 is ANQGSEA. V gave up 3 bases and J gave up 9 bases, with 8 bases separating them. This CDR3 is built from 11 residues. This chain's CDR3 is CSVEVLQKLFF. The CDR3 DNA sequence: TGCAGCGTTGAGGTCCTACAAAAACTGTTTTTT.

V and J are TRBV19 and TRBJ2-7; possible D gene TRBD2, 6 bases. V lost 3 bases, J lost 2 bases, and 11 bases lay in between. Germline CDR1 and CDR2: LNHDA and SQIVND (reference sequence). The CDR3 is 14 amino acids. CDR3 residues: CASSIPGRTYEQYF. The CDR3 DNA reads TGTGCCAGTAGTATTCCGGGGAGGACCTACGAGCAGTACTTC.

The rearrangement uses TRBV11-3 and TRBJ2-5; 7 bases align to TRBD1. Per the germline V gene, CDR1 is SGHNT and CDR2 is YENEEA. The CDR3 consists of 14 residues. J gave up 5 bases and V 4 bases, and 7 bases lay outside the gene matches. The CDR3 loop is CASSSGGRLETQYF. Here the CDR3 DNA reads TGTGCCAGCAGCTCAGGGGGAAGGTTGGAGACCCAGTACTTC.

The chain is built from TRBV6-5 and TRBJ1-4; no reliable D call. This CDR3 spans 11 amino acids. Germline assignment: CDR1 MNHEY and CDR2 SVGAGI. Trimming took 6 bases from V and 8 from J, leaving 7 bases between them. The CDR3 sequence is CASRGVEKLFF. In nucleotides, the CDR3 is TGTGCCAGCAGGGGAGTCGAAAAACTGTTTTTT.

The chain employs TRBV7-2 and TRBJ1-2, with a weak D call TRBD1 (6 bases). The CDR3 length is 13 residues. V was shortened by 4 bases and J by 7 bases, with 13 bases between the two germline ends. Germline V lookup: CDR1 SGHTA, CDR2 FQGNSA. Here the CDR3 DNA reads TGTGCCAGCAGCTCTACAGGGTCGAGTGGCTACACCTTC. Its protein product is CASSSTGSSGYTF.

The CDR3 coding sequence is TGTGCCACCAGCAGAGATAAGGAGACAGGGGTTGAAAAACTGTTTTTT. Protein sequence: CATSRDKETGVEKLFF. V gene TRBV15 combines with J gene TRBJ1-4; 8 bases line up with TRBD1. This CDR3 spans 16 amino acids. V dropped 0 bases and J dropped 7; count of bases not matched to a gene: 7. CDR1 LNHNV and CDR2 YYDKDF come from the germline V gene (reference sequence). The full variable domain, in which reference TRBV15 and TRBJ1-4 provide the parts outside the CDR3, is DAMVIQNPRYQVTQFGKPVTLSCSQTLNHNVMYWYQQKSSQAPKLLFHYYDKDFNNEADTPDNFQSRRPNTSFCFLDIRSPGLGDTAMYLCATSRDKETGVEKLFFGSGTQLSVL.

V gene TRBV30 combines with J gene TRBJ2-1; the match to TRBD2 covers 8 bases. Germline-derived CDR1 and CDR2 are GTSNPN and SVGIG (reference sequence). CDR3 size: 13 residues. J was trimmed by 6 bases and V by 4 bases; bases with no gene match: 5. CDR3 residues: CAWTFGGVNEQFF. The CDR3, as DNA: TGTGCCTGGACCTTCGGGGGGGTCAATGAGCAGTTCTTC.

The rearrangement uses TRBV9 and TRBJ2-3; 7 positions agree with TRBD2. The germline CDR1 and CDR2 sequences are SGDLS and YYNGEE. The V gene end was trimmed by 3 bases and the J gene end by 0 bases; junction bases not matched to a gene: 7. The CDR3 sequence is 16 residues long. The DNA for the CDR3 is TGTGCCAGCAGCGCCCATAGCGGGTATAGCACAGATACGCAGTATTTT. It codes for CASSAHSGYSTDTQYF.

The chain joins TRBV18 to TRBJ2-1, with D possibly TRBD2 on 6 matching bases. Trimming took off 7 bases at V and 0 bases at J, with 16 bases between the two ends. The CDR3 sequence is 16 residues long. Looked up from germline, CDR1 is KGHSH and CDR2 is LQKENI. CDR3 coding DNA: TGTGCCAGCTGGCCTCCGACTAGGAGCTCCTACAATGAGCAGTTCTTC. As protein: CASWPPTRSSYNEQFF. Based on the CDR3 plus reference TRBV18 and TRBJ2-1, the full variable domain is NAGVMQNPRHLVRRRGQEARLRCSPMKGHSHVYWYRQLPEEGLKFMVYLQKENIIDESGMPKERFSAEFPKEGPSILRIQQVVRGDSAAYFCASWPPTRSSYNEQFFGPGTRLTVL.

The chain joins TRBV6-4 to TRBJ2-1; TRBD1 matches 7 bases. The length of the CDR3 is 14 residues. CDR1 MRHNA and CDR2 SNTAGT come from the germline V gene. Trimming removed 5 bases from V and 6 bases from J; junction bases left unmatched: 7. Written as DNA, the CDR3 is TGTGCCAGCAGTCTCGTGAGGGACAGCAATGAGCAGTTCTTC. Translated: CASSLVRDSNEQFF.

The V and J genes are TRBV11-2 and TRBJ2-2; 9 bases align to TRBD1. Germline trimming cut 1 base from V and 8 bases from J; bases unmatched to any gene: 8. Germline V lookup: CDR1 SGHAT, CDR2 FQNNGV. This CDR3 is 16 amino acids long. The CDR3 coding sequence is TGTGCCAGCAGCTTAGGGGGACAGGGTTTTACGGGGGAGCTGTTTTTT. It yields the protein CASSLGGQGFTGELFF.

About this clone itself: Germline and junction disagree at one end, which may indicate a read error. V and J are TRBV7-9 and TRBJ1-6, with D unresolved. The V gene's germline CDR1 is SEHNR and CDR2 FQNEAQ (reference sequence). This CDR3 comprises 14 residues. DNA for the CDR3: TGTTCCAGCAGCTTAGAACAGTATAATTCACCCCTCCACTTT. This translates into CSSSLEQYNSPLHF.

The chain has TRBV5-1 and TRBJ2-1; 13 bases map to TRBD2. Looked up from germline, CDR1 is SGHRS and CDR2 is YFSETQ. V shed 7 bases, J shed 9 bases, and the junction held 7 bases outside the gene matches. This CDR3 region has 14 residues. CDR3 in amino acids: CASGGLAGAGEQFF. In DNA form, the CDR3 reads TGCGCCAGCGGCGGACTAGCGGGAGCAGGTGAGCAGTTCTTC.

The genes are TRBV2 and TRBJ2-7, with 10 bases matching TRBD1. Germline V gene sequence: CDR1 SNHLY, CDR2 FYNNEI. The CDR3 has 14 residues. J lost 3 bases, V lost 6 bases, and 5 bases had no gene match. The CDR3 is CASRRGQGNYEQYF. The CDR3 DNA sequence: TGTGCCAGCAGAAGGGGACAGGGGAACTACGAGCAGTACTTC.

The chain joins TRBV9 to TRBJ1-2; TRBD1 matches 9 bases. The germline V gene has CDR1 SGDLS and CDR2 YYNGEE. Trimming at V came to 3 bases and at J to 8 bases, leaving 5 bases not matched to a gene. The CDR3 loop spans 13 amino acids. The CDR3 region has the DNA TGTGCCAGCAGCGCCCGGGACAGGGAAGGCTACACCTTC. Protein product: CASSARDREGYTF.

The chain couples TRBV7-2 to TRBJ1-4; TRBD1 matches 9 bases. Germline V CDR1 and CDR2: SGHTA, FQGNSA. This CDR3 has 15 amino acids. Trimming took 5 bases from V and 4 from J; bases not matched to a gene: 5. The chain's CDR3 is CASSGRTGVNEKLFF. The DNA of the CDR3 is TGTGCCAGCAGCGGGCGGACAGGGGTTAATGAAAAACTGTTTTTT.

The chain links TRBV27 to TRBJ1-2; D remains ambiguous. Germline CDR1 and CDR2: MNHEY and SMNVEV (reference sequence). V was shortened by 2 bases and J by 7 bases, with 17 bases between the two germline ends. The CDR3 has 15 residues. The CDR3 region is CASSLMGEGLVGYTF. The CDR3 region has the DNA TGTGCCAGCAGTTTAATGGGCGAGGGTTTGGTTGGCTACACCTTC.

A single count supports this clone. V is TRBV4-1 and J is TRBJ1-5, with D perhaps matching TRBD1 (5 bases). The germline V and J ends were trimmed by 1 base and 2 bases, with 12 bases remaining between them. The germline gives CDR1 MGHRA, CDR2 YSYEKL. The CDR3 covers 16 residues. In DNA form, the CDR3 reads TGCGCCAGCAGCCAAGTCGGGCAGGGTGGCAATCAGCCCCAGCATTTT. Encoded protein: CASSQVGQGGNQPQHF.

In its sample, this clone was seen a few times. CDR3 in DNA: TGTGCCAGCAGCGGGGAGGGTCCGACCTACGAGCAGTACTTC. Translated: CASSGEGPTYEQYF. V usage is TRBV6-1 and J usage is TRBJ2-7; 7 bases map to TRBD2. This CDR3 region has 14 residues. The ends lost 6 bases at V and 2 bases at J; junction bases unmatched: 7. The V gene's germline CDR1 is MNHNS and CDR2 SASEGT.

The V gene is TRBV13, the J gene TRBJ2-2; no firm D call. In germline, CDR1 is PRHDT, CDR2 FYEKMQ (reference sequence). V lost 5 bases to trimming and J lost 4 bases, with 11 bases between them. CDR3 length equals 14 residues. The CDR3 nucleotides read TGTGCCAGCAGCAGCCCCGGGTTCACCGGGGAGCTGTTTTTT. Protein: CASSSPGFTGELFF.